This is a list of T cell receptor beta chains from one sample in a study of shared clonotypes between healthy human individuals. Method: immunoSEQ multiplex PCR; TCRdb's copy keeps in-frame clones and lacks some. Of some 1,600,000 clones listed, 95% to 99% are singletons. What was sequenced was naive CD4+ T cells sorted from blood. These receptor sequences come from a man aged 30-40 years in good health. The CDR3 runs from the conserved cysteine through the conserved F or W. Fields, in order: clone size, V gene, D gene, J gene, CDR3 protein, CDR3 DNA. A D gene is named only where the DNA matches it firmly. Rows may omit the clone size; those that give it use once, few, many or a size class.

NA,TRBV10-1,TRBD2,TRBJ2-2,CASSRSSGSNTGELFF,TGCGCCAGCAGTAGATCTAGCGGGAGTAACACCGGGGAGCTGTTTTTT
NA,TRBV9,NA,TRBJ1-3,CASSYGRIENTIYF,TGTGCCAGCTCGTACGGGAGAATCGAAAACACCATATATTTT
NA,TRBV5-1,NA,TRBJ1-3,CASSLVGAHGNTIYF,TGCGCCAGCAGCTTGGTTGGGGCGCACGGAAACACCATATATTTT
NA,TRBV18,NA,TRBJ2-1,CASSPLGAGGLEGEQFF,TGTGCCAGCTCACCACTTGGAGCGGGCGGGTTAGAAGGTGAGCAGTTCTTC
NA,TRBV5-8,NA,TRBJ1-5,CASSPGGILNQPQHF,TGTGCCAGCAGCCCTGGGGGCATACTCAATCAGCCCCAGCATTTT
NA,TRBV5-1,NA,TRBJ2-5,CASSSGVQETQYF,TGCGCCAGCAGCTCCGGGGTTCAAGAGACCCAGTACTTC
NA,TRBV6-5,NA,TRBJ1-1,CASSYRSEAFF,TGTGCCAGCAGTTACAGGAGTGAAGCTTTCTTT
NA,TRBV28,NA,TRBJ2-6,CASRGASGANVLTF,TGTGCCAGCAGAGGGGCCTCTGGGGCCAACGTCCTGACTTTC
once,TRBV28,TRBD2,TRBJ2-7,CASSRTSGNYEQYF,TGTGCCAGCAGTCGGACTAGCGGGAACTACGAGCAGTACTTC
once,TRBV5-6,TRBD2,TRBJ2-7,CASSPGLAGDSEQYF,TGTGCCAGCAGCCCGGGACTAGCGGGAGACTCCGAGCAGTACTTC
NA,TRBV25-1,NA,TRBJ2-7,CASRTYSGVGYEQYF,TGTGCCAGCAGGACGTACTCAGGGGTTGGCTACGAGCAGTACTTC
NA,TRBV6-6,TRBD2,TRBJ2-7,CASSYGGRAYEQYF,TGTGCCAGCAGTTACGGCGGGAGAGCCTACGAGCAGTACTTC
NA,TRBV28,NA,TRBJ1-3,CASSSPVQGLGVNTIYF,TGTGCCAGCAGTTCCCCGGTACAGGGACTTGGGGTAAACACCATATATTTT
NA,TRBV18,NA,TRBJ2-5,CASSPRQAQETQYF,TGTGCCAGCTCACCAAGACAGGCACAAGAGACCCAGTACTTC
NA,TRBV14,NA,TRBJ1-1,CASSQGQVRVSEAFF,TGTGCCAGCAGCCAAGGACAGGTCAGGGTTTCTGAAGCTTTCTTT
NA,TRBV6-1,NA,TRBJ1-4,CASSEGATNEKLFF,TGTGCCAGCAGTGAGGGTGCAACTAATGAAAAACTGTTTTTT
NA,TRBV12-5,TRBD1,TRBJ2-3,CASGLAIQGWTDTQYF,TGTGCTAGTGGTTTGGCAATACAGGGGTGGACAGATACGCAGTATTTT
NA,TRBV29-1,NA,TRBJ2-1,CSVDQGSFF,TGCAGCGTTGACCAGGGGTCTTTCTTC
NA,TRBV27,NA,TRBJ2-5,CASSSRGVRNPRETQYF,TGTGCCAGCAGTTCTCGCGGGGTTCGGAATCCTAGGGAGACCCAGTACTTC
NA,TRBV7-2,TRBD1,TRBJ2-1,CASSPNRGGQGRYNEQFF,TGTGCCAGCAGCCCAAACAGGGGGGGACAGGGGAGATACAATGAGCAGTTCTTC
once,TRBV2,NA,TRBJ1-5,CATKFGLSDQPQHF,TGTGCCACTAAATTTGGACTCTCAGATCAGCCCCAGCATTTT
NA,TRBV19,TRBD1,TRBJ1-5,CASNDRGEGNQPQHF,TGTGCCAGTAATGACAGGGGTGAGGGCAATCAGCCCCAGCATTTT
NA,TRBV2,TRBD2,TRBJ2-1,CASSGTSGVYNEQFF,TGTGCCAGCAGTGGTACTAGCGGAGTTTACAATGAGCAGTTCTTC
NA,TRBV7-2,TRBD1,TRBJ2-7,CASSSQVHRGNYEQYF,TGTGCCAGCAGCTCCCAGGTCCACAGGGGGAACTACGAGCAGTACTTC
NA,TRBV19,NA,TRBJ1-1,CASRYLREAFF,TGTGCCAGTAGGTATCTAAGGGAAGCTTTCTTT
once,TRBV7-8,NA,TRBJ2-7,CASSLGAGAPSPTYEQYF,TGTGCCAGCAGCTTAGGGGCAGGGGCTCCTTCCCCAACCTACGAGCAGTACTTC